The 3 T cell receptor beta chains below all came from one sample that was sequenced in a study of control samples from healthy donors and cancer patients. Assay: immunoSEQ multiplex PCR; the TCRdb copy retains only in-frame clones and omits some. The sample holds some 220,000 clones; about 95% are singletons and the top ten take 1.5%. The source material was blood. Every receptor here comes from a man aged 45-60 years in good health.

The table lists this clone with a few counts. The rearrangement joins TRBV28 to TRBJ1-5; D uncertain. CDR1 and CDR2 from the germline V gene are MDHEN and SYDVKM. This CDR3 has 11 amino acids. The V end lost 4 bases, the J end lost 11 bases, and 9 bases lay between the germline ends. CDR3 loop: CASSSTSAQHF. The CDR3 nucleotides are TGTGCCAGCAGTTCCACATCGGCCCAGCATTTT. The full variable domain, rest sourced from reference TRBV28 and TRBJ1-5, is DVKVTQSSRYLVKRTGEKVFLECVQDMDHENMFWYRQDPGLGLRLIYFSYDVKMKEKGDIPEGYSVSREKKERFSLILESASTNQTSMYLCASSSTSAQHFGDGTRLSIL.

The CDR3 region is CASSPPDSGNTIYF. Here the CDR3 DNA reads TGTGCCAGCTCACCACCCGACTCTGGAAACACCATATATTTT. V gene TRBV18 combines with J gene TRBJ1-3; D remains ambiguous. V lost 0 bases, J lost 0 bases, and 3 bases lay in between. This CDR3 contains 14 residues. Germline CDR1 KGHSH, CDR2 LQKENI.

This chain links TRBV10-3 with TRBJ2-7, with D perhaps TRBD1 (6 bases). The CDR3 contains 14 residues. Germline lookup yields CDR1 ENHRY and CDR2 SYGVKD. The V and J ends lost 2 bases and 2 bases respectively, with 10 bases between them. As DNA, the CDR3 is TGTGCCATCAGTGAGCACAGGGAACCCTACGAGCAGTACGTC. Translated, it gives CAISEHREPYEQYV.